This is a list of T cell receptor beta chains from one sample in a study of T cell changes during pregnancy in multiple sclerosis. Data came from immunoSEQ multiplex PCR; TCRdb stores just in-frame clones and leaves some out. The profile shows 70,000 or so clones, approximately 91% of them singletons. The material sequenced was peripheral blood, taken in the third trimester of pregnancy. The receptors stem from a female donor with multiple sclerosis, enrolled in a pregnancy study. Both conserved end residues are trimmed from each CDR3. Fields, in order: V gene, D gene, CDR3 protein. The D gene is left open where the match is weak.

V: TRBV28
D: -
CDR3: ASTSTSLAFPDTQY

V: TRBV11-2
D: -
CDR3: ASSLRANYGYT

V: TRBV2
D: TRBD2
CDR3: ASSGGTSGIETQY

V: TRBV2
D: TRBD1
CDR3: ASSAGQGSDTQY

V: TRBV5-4
D: -
CDR3: ASSFMGGPSYEQY

V: TRBV7-2
D: -
CDR3: ASSLLGNTIY

V: TRBV2
D: -
CDR3: ASRPDNHPNY

V: TRBV5-1
D: -
CDR3: ASSLRGFTEAF

V: TRBV18
D: -
CDR3: ASSRRSRGGGYT

V: TRBV6-5
D: -
CDR3: ASSYSIGGKSGYT

V: TRBV19
D: -
CDR3: ASSSRESPLGGYT

V: TRBV7-9
D: -
CDR3: ASRPTGSEKLF

V: TRBV20-1
D: -
CDR3: SARYYEQY

V: TRBV19
D: -
CDR3: ASNRGGLNQPQH

V: TRBV6-5
D: TRBD1
CDR3: ASSRDRAKAF

V: TRBV18
D: -
CDR3: ASSLRGRANYEQY

V: TRBV5-4
D: -
CDR3: ASSLGGHNWETQY

V: TRBV27
D: TRBD1
CDR3: ASSPQGMWGYT

V: TRBV4-3
D: -
CDR3: ASSQVPGSNYGYT

V: TRBV6-1
D: TRBD1
CDR3: ASSGTVNQPQH

V: TRBV5-6
D: TRBD2
CDR3: ASSPLAGGYNEQF

V: TRBV28
D: TRBD1
CDR3: ASSLPDRDRSYEQY

V: TRBV9
D: -
CDR3: ASSEDISNQPQH

V: TRBV27
D: -
CDR3: ASSERVSTEAF

V: TRBV18
D: -
CDR3: ASSPRGSSYNEQF

V: TRBV7-9
D: TRBD1
CDR3: ASSPTTGNSNQPQH

V: TRBV18
D: -
CDR3: ASSPTGFSSGNTIY

V: TRBV10-1
D: TRBD1
CDR3: ASIHRQGAWGYT

V: TRBV5-1
D: TRBD1
CDR3: ASNRQGDNTEAF

V: TRBV7-9
D: -
CDR3: ASSPELLSYEQY

V: TRBV13
D: -
CDR3: ASSPTTRATGELF

V: TRBV13
D: -
CDR3: ASNLGPGGLTEAF

V: TRBV14
D: TRBD1
CDR3: ASSWDRGRDTQY

V: TRBV18
D: -
CDR3: ASSPEGGGNEQF

V: TRBV4-3
D: -
CDR3: ASSQALGNTIY

V: TRBV19
D: -
CDR3: ASSRLSDSYNEQF

V: TRBV9
D: -
CDR3: ASSIRRENSPLH

V: TRBV28
D: TRBD2
CDR3: ASSELAGALREF

V: TRBV5-1
D: -
CDR3: ASSSQGIALFREQY

V: TRBV19
D: TRBD1
CDR3: ASRGAGTENTEAF

V: TRBV5-1
D: TRBD2
CDR3: ASSEGLVYEQY